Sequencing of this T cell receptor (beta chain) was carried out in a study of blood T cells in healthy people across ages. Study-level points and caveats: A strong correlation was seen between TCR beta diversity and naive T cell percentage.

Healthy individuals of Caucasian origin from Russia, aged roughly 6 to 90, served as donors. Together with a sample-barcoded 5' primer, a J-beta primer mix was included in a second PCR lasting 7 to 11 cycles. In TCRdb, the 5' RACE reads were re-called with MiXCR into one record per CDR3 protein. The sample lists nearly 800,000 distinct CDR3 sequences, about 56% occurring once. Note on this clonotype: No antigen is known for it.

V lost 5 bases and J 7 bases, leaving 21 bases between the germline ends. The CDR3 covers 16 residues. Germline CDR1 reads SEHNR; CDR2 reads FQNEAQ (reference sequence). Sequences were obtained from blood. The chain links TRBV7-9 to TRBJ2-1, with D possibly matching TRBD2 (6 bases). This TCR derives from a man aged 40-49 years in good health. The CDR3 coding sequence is TGTGCCAGCAGCCTACGGGGGTTCAATTCGGGAAATGAGCAGTTCTTC. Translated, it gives CASSLRGFNSGNEQFF.